The rows below give T cell receptor beta chains drawn from one sample of a study of response to subunit inactivated influenza vaccine. TCRdb reprocessed the RT-PCR reads via MiXCR and lists one record per CDR3 protein. The sample includes about 530,000 distinct CDR3 sequences, 12% of them seen just once. The sequences come from PBMCs from blood, collected on the day of vaccination. These receptors were taken from a man between 50 and 59 years old who received an inactivated influenza vaccine. Each CDR3 is given with its conserved first and last residue. The D gene is left open where the match is weak. Some rows mark clone size as missing; the rest say once, few, many or name a class of expanded clone.

d_call j_call v_call clone_size cdr3_aa cdr3_nt
- TRBJ2-1 TRBV20-1 few CSAMKWGNEQFF TGCAGTGCCATGAAATGGGGGAATGAGCAGTTCTTC
TRBD1 TRBJ2-5 TRBV2 - CASSGGPTTGQETQYF TGTGCCAGCAGTGGAGGCCCCACGACAGGGCAAGAGACCCAGTACTTC
- TRBJ2-3 TRBV12-3/TRBV12-4 many CASSFGVLDTQYF TGTGCCAGCAGTTTCGGCGTTCTTGATACGCAGTATTTT
- TRBJ1-2 TRBV10-3 few CAISVEGIYGYTF TGTGCCATCAGTGTTGAAGGGATCTATGGCTACACCTTC
- TRBJ1-2 TRBV7-9 - CATSPQGSINYGYTF TGTGCCACCTCGCCTCAGGGATCAATTAACTATGGCTACACCTTC
- TRBJ2-6 TRBV11-2 - CASSPFLRGAGANVLTF TGTGCCAGCAGCCCTTTTCTAAGGGGCGCTGGGGCCAACGTCCTGACTTTC
- TRBJ2-1 TRBV9 - CASSVGGTPEHEQFF TGTGCCAGCAGCGTAGGGGGGACCCCAGAGCATGAGCAGTTCTTC
TRBD1 TRBJ2-3 TRBV5-4 - CASSLAYRGAGTDMQYF TGTGCCAGCAGCTTAGCATACAGGGGCGCGGGCACAGATATGCAGTATTTT
- TRBJ2-5 TRBV25-1 many CASSGGKERDKRETQYF TGTGCCAGCAGTGGGGGGAAAGAGCGGGACAAGAGGGAGACCCAGTACTTC
- TRBJ1-1 TRBV12-5 many CASGLDGWTEAFF TGTGCTAGTGGTCTGGACGGATGGACTGAAGCTTTCTTT
- TRBJ2-5 TRBV15 - CTTSRVAETQYF TGTACCACCAGTAGGGTAGCAGAGACCCAGTACTTC
TRBD2 TRBJ2-3 TRBV7-2 many CASSKRRGGGDTQYF TGTGCCAGCAGCAAGAGACGGGGGGGCGGGGATACGCAGTATTTT
- TRBJ2-4 TRBV20-1 - CSARDLSLAKNIQYF TGCAGTGCTAGAGATCTGAGTCTAGCCAAAAACATTCAGTACTTC
TRBD1 TRBJ1-3 TRBV12-3/TRBV12-4 - CASSFRQGNGNTIYF TGTGCCAGCAGTTTCCGACAGGGGAACGGAAACACCATATATTTT
TRBD1 TRBJ2-7 TRBV12-3/TRBV12-4 - CASRTGQAPYEQYF TGTGCCAGCAGAACCGGACAGGCACCCTACGAGCAGTACTTC
- TRBJ2-7 TRBV5-5 many CASSFAEIYEQYF TGTGCCAGCAGCTTCGCAGAAATCTACGAGCAGTACTTC
- TRBJ2-2 TRBV7-8 - CASSVVGKNTGELFF TGTGCCAGCAGCGTCGTGGGCAAGAACACCGGGGAGCTGTTTTTT
- TRBJ2-5 TRBV11-2 many CASSSREGMTQYF TGTGCCAGCAGCTCACGAGAAGGAATGACCCAGTACTTC
- TRBJ2-7 TRBV6-1 - CASSQTRGGAYEQYF TGTGCCAGCAGCCAAACTCGTGGGGGCGCCTACGAGCAGTACTTC
- TRBJ1-1 TRBV15 - CATSRSGVADTEAFF TGTGCCACCAGCAGATCAGGAGTCGCGGACACTGAAGCTTTCTTT
- TRBJ2-7 TRBV28 few CASSPGTHSYEQYF TGTGCCAGCAGTCCTGGGACCCACTCCTACGAGCAGTACTTC